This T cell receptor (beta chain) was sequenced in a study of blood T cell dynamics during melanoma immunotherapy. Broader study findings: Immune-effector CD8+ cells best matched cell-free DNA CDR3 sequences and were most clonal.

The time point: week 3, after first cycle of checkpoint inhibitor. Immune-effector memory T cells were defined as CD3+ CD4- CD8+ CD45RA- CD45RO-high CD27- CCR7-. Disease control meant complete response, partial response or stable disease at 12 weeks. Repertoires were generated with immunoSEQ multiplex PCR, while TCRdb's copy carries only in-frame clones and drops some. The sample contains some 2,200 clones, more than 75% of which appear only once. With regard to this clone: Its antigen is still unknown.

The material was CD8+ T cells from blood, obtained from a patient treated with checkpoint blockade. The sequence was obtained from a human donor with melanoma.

The CDR3 reads CASSLADSGTEAFF. In nucleotides, the CDR3 is TGTGCCAGCAGCTTAGCCGACTCGGGCACTGAAGCTTTCTTT. V gene TRBV7-6 combines with J gene TRBJ1-1, with D unclear. This CDR3 spans 14 amino acids. CDR1 and CDR2 (germline): SGHVS, FNYEAQ. Trimming removed 0 bases at V and 4 bases at J, with 9 bases between.